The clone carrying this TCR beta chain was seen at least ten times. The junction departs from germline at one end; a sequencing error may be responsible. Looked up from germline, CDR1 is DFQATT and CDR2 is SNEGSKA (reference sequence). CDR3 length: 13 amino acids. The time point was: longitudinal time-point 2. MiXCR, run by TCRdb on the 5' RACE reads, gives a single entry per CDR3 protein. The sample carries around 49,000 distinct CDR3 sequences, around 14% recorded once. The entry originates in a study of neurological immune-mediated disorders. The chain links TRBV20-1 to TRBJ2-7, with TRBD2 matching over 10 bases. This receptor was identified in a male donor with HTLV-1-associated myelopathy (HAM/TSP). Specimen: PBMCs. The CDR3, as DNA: TGCAGTGCTCCACTCGTGGTAGCGGGGGGCCACAGCTTC. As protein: CSAPLVVAGGHSF.